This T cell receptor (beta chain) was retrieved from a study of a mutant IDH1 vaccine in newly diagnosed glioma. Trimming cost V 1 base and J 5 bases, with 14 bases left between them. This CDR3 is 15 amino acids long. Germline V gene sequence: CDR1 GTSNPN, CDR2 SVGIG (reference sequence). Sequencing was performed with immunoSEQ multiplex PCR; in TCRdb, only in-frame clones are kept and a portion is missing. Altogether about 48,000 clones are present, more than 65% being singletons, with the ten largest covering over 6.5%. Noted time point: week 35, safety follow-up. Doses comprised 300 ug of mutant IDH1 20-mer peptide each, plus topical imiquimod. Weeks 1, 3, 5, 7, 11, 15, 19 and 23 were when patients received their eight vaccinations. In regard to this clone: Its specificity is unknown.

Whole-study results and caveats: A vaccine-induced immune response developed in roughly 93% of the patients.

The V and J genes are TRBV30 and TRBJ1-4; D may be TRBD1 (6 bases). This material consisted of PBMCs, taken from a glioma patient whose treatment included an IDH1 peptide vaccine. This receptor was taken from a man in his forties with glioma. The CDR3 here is CAWSGKGGGNEKLFF. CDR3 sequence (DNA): TGTGCCTGGAGTGGTAAGGGGGGCGGGAATGAAAAACTGTTTTTT.